This T cell receptor (beta chain) was captured in a study of blood T cell repertoires in COVID-19. Study in general: T cells, B-cell-depleted T cells, or PBMCs supplied cDNA or gDNA.

CDR1 is SGDLS and CDR2 is YYNGEE in the germline V gene. This CDR3 spans 14 amino acids. V lost 4 bases to trimming and J lost 8 bases, with 13 bases between them. Source study methods: Estimated nucleated cell counts came from reference gene primer amplification. Profiled with immunoSEQ multiplex PCR; TCRdb holds only in-frame clones, not every one. The D gene and trimming were derived from the DNA, and the V and J assignments and clone size from that table. The sample yields 250,000 or so clones, roughly 89% seen once. Sequences were obtained from peripheral blood. The V and J genes are TRBV9 and TRBJ1-6, with D tentatively TRBD1 (6 bases). This receptor was identified in a woman aged 40-49 years who had recovered from COVID-19. The CDR3 loop is CASSLRGADSPLHF. The CDR3 coding sequence is TGTGCCAGCAGCCTCCGGGGGGCGGATTCACCCCTCCACTTT.